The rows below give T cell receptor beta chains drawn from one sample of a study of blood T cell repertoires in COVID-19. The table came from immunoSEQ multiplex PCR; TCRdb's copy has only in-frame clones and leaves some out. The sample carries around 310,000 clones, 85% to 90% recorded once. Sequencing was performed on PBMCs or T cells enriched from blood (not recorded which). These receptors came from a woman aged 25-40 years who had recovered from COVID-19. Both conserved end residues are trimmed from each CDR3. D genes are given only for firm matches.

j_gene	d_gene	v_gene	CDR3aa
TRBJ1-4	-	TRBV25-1	ASRAGDKYDELF
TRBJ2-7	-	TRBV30	AWSVNADGGDEQY
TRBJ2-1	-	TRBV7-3	ASSLVDSSEQF
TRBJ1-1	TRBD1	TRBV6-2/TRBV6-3	ASSPDRGNIMNTEAF
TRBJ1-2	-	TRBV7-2	ASSFFAGGEGYT
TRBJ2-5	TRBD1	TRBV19	ASSIASLQGSETQY
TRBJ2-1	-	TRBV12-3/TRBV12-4	ASRRELYNEQF
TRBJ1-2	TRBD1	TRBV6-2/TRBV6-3	ASSKRTGKTYGYT
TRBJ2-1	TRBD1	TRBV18	ASSPSWDRLYNEQF
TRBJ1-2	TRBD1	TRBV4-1	ASSQDSAGGLRGGYT
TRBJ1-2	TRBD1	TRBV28	ASSLVQGVYYT
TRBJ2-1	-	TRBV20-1	SPSSNEQF
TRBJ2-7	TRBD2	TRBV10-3	AISESVAGEREQY
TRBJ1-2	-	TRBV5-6	ASSLAFSLLTDKAYGYT
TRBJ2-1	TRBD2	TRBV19	ASIAPGLAGEGEQF
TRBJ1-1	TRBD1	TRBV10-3	AISRDRENTEAF
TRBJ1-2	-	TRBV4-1	ASSQEKNVGANYGYT
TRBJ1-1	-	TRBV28	ASSRTALNTEAF
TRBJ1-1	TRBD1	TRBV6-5	ASRTGFNTEAF
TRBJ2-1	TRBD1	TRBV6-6	ASRITGGHNEQF
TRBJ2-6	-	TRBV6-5	ASRIAYSGANVLT
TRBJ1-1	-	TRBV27	ASSLIQTLNTEAF
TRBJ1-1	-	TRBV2	ASSYSTEAF
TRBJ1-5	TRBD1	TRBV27	ASSLEGGRAQPQH
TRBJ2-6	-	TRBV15	ATSRGGVSGANVLT
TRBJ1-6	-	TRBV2	ASSETGNRNSPLH
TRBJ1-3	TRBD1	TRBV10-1	ASSGRGRSLTEGNTIY
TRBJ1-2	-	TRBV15	ATSRNLGAHYGYT